These 17 T cell receptor beta chains were all obtained from the same sample, sequenced in a study of technical replicates of blood from a few donors. Using immunoSEQ multiplex PCR, the repertoire was profiled, and TCRdb retains in-frame clones only, with some absent. The sample holds tens of thousands of clones; around 88% are singletons and the top ten take 4% to 6%. Source material: PBMCs. The receptors shown here come from a human donor in good health. Some clones in this sample may be carry-over from other donors' samples.

The chain combines TRBV18 with TRBJ2-3; 8 positions agree with TRBD2. The germline gives CDR1 KGHSH, CDR2 LQKENI. The length of the CDR3 is 13 residues. V trimming: 6 bases; J trimming: 6 bases; junction bases outside the gene matches: 5. The CDR3 nucleotides are TGTGCCAGCTCTTCGGGGGGGACCGATACGCAGTATTTT. Amino acid sequence: CASSSGGTDTQYF.

This chain uses TRBV30 with TRBJ2-7; TRBD1 aligns across 9 bases. Germline V gene sequence: CDR1 GTSNPN, CDR2 SVGIG (reference sequence). Trimming removed 2 bases from V and 6 bases from J; junction bases left unmatched: 8. The CDR3 covers 14 residues. The CDR3 protein is CAWSFRDRVAEQYF. The CDR3 nucleotides are TGTGCCTGGAGTTTCCGGGACAGGGTAGCCGAGCAGTACTTC.

CDR3 sequence: CASSTNGKGEQFF. The CDR3, as DNA: TGTGCCAGCAGCACCAACGGTAAGGGGGAGCAGTTCTTC. The chain recombines TRBV7-2 with TRBJ2-1; possibly TRBD1 for D (5 bases). The V gene's germline CDR1 is SGHTA and CDR2 FQGNSA. The CDR3 is made up of 13 amino acids. V dropped 5 bases and J dropped 10 bases, with 15 bases sitting between them.

The chain recombines TRBV29-1 with TRBJ2-3, with D possibly being TRBD1 (5 bases). CDR1 and CDR2 (germline): SQVTM, ANQGSEA. The CDR3 spans 12 residues. Trimming took 8 bases from V and 4 from J, leaving 13 bases between them. CDR3 amino acids: CSITGLADTQYF. The CDR3 nucleotides read TGCAGCATTACAGGTCTTGCAGATACGCAGTATTTT.

The chain links TRBV18 to TRBJ1-5; D gene unclear. The V gene's germline CDR1 is KGHSH and CDR2 LQKENI. V lost 0 bases and J 1 base, leaving 10 bases between the germline ends. The CDR3 runs to 16 residues. The DNA for the CDR3 is TGTGCCAGCTCACCACCTACCCGCGGGAGCAATCAGCCCCAGCATTTT. Protein sequence: CASSPPTRGSNQPQHF.

The rearrangement links TRBV27 to TRBJ1-5; the D gene is possibly TRBD1 (5 bases). Germline V gene sequence: CDR1 MNHEY, CDR2 SMNVEV (reference sequence). Trimming took off 3 bases at V and 4 bases at J, with 13 bases between the two ends. The CDR3 length is 15 residues. In DNA form, the CDR3 reads TGTGCCAGCAGTTTTCCTGACAGACCAAATCAGCCCCAGCATTTT. Protein: CASSFPDRPNQPQHF.

The rearrangement joins TRBV18 to TRBJ2-3; 7 bases match TRBD1. This CDR3 has 15 residues. The germline gives CDR1 KGHSH, CDR2 LQKENI. V trimming: 4 bases; J trimming: 3 bases; junction bases outside the gene matches: 7. The CDR3 DNA follows: TGTGCCAGCTCACAGTACAGGGGTGTGACAGATACGCAGTATTTT. This gives the protein CASSQYRGVTDTQYF.

The V call is TRBV7-3, the J call TRBJ2-3, with 8 bases lining up with TRBD2. V was pared by 5 bases and J by 2 bases, with 3 bases of the junction left unmatched. Germline CDR1 is SGHTA and CDR2 is FQGTGA. This CDR3 has 14 amino acids. CDR3 sequence: CASSPGLVTDTQYF. The DNA for the CDR3 is TGTGCCAGCAGCCCGGGACTAGTCACAGATACGCAGTATTTT. The variable domain in full, completed from reference TRBV7-3 and TRBJ2-3, reads GAGVSQTPSNKVTEKGKYVELRCDPISGHTALYWYRQSLGQGPEFLIYFQGTGAADDSGLPNDRFFAVRPEGSVSTLKIQRTERGDSAVYLCASSPGLVTDTQYFGPGTRLTVL.

V usage is TRBV7-2 and J usage is TRBJ2-3; 7 bases fit TRBD2. Germline lookup yields CDR1 SGHTA and CDR2 FQGNSA. J was trimmed by 4 bases and V by 5 bases; bases with no gene match: 18. The CDR3 has 18 residues. CDR3 residues: CASSHRPPGGGFPDTQYF. In DNA, the CDR3 is TGTGCCAGCAGCCATCGTCCCCCCGGCGGGGGTTTTCCAGATACGCAGTATTTT.

The chain uses TRBV30 and TRBJ2-1; 9 bases fit TRBD1. This CDR3 is built from 15 residues. Germline CDR1 and CDR2: GTSNPN and SVGIG (reference sequence). Trimming cost V 1 base and J 8 bases; bases outside gene matches: 9. This chain's CDR3 is CAWSAGTGSFHEQFF. The CDR3 DNA follows: TGTGCCTGGAGTGCGGGGACAGGGAGCTTTCATGAGCAGTTCTTC. The complete variable domain, with remaining parts taken from reference TRBV30 and TRBJ2-1, reads SQTIHQWPATLVQPVGSPLSLECTVEGTSNPNLYWYRQAAGRGLQLLFYSVGIGQISSEVPQNLSASRPQDRQFILSSKKLLLSDSGFYLCAWSAGTGSFHEQFFGPGTRLTVL.

The CDR3 loop reads CATSPRHGGYNEQFF. DNA for the CDR3: TGTGCCACCAGCCCCCGCCACGGGGGGTACAATGAGCAGTTCTTC. The V call is TRBV15, the J call TRBJ2-1; TRBD2 aligns across 7 bases. The CDR3 is made up of 15 amino acids. Trimming removed 5 bases from V and 4 bases from J; junction bases left unmatched: 8. Germline CDR1 LNHNV, CDR2 YYDKDF (reference sequence).

The chain couples TRBV19 to TRBJ2-6, with 7 bases fitting TRBD1. CDR1 LNHDA and CDR2 SQIVND come from the germline V gene (reference sequence). This CDR3 has 15 amino acids. With V trimmed by 8 bases and J by 3 bases, 7 bases remained unmatched. CDR3 loop: CASVTGVGGANVLTF. Here the CDR3 DNA reads TGTGCCAGTGTTACAGGGGTCGGTGGGGCCAACGTCCTGACTTTC.

The rearrangement joins TRBV4-1 to TRBJ1-1; D is possibly TRBD1 (5 bases). The germline V and J ends were trimmed by 5 bases and 0 bases, with 16 bases remaining between them. This CDR3 has 16 amino acids. Germline assignment: CDR1 MGHRA and CDR2 YSYEKL. CDR3 DNA: TGCGCCAGCAGCGACTGGGAGGGACTAATGAACACTGAAGCTTTCTTT. Amino acids: CASSDWEGLMNTEAFF.

The chain recombines TRBV29-1 with TRBJ2-1; possible D gene TRBD1, 5 bases. CDR1 SQVTM and CDR2 ANQGSEA come from the germline V gene. The CDR3 runs to 15 residues. V lost 4 bases and J 0 bases, leaving 13 bases between the germline ends. For the CDR3, the DNA is TGCAGCGTTGTTAATAGGGGAAGCTCCTACAATGAGCAGTTCTTC. Its protein is CSVVNRGSSYNEQFF.

V is TRBV28 and J is TRBJ2-7; TRBD1 matches at 8 bases. Trimming cost V 5 bases and J 4 bases; bases outside gene matches: 16. CDR1 and CDR2 from the germline V gene are MDHEN and SYDVKM. This CDR3 region has 17 residues. The CDR3 DNA reads TGTGCCAGCAGTACTCCACCAGGGGGCGTTTCAGTGTACGAGCAGTACTTC. This sequence encodes CASSTPPGGVSVYEQYF.

CDR3 sequence: CASRTATNEKLFF. In nucleotides, the CDR3 is TGTGCCAGCAGGACAGCTACTAATGAAAAACTGTTTTTT. This sequence joins TRBV19 and TRBJ1-4, with a weak D call TRBD1 (6 bases). Germline V gene sequence: CDR1 LNHDA, CDR2 SQIVND (reference sequence). V was trimmed by 9 bases and J by 2 bases, leaving 10 bases between them. This CDR3 has 13 residues.

The chain has TRBV7-8 and TRBJ2-1, with 7 positions matching TRBD2. The germline V gene has CDR1 SGHVS and CDR2 FQNEAQ. The length of the CDR3 is 16 residues. After removal of 7 bases from V and 0 bases from J, the junction contained 9 bases not matched to a gene. The CDR3 loop is CASTSWVAGSYNEQFF. In nucleotides, the CDR3 is TGTGCCAGCACCTCCTGGGTAGCGGGCTCCTACAATGAGCAGTTCTTC.